The 23 T cell receptor beta chains below were found in one sample sequenced in a study of glioma-infiltrating T cells after dendritic cell vaccination. Only in-frame clones appear in the TCRdb table, and some are missing; sequencing was by immunoSEQ multiplex PCR. The data hold under 130,000 clones, with around 89% observed a single time. The time point: after dendritic cell vaccination, including at tumor progression/relapse. The specimen comprised blood, sampled after dendritic cell vaccination. The receptors originated from a human donor with glioblastoma.

To note about this clone: Other DNA sequences within the sample encode an identical CDR3. The chain couples TRBV14 to TRBJ1-1; 9 nucleotides align to TRBD1. CDR1 and CDR2 from the germline V gene are SGHDN and FVKESK. The CDR3 is made up of 13 amino acids. The J segment lost 8 bases and the V segment lost 2 bases, leaving 3 bases of the junction unmatched. The CDR3 loop is CASSQTGGAEAFF. As DNA, the CDR3 is TGTGCCAGCAGCCAAACAGGGGGCGCAGAAGCTTTCTTT.

DNA for the CDR3: TGTGCCAGCTCACCGGGACAGGGGAATGAAAAACTGTTTTTT. Its translation is CASSPGQGNEKLFF. V is TRBV18 and J is TRBJ1-4; TRBD1 matches 10 bases. The V gene's germline CDR1 is KGHSH and CDR2 LQKENI. The CDR3 sequence is 14 residues long. V shed 3 bases and J 5 bases; nucleotides not matched to a gene: 0.

This clone has just one count. The V call is TRBV2, the J call TRBJ1-1, with D tentatively TRBD1 (6 bases). The CDR3 contains 13 residues. CDR1 SNHLY and CDR2 FYNNEI come from the germline V gene. Between the trimmed V and J ends, which lost 5 bases and 1 base, there was a span of 8 bases. CDR3 protein: CASSLRGNTEAFF. In DNA, the CDR3 is TGTGCCAGCAGTCTCAGGGGGAACACTGAAGCTTTCTTT. The complete variable domain, with remaining parts taken from reference TRBV2 and TRBJ1-1, reads EPEVTQTPSHQVTQMGQEVILRCVPISNHLYFYWYRQILGQKVEFLVSFYNNEISEKSEIFDDQFSVERPDGSNFTLKIRSTKLEDSAMYFCASSLRGNTEAFFGQGTRLTVV.

As to this clone: An end of the junction differs from the germline gene, which may be a read error. The rearrangement uses TRBV6-5 and TRBJ2-7, with 7 bases matching TRBD1. CDR3 size: 16 residues. CDR1 and CDR2 (germline): MNHEY, SVGAGI. The CDR3 bases are TGTACCAGCAGTTCTACCCTGGGACAGAGCTCCTACGAGCAGTACTTC. Its protein is CTSSSTLGQSSYEQYF.

The chain links TRBV6-1 to TRBJ1-2, with D possibly matching TRBD1 (5 bases). The CDR3 spans 15 residues. V gave up 6 bases and J gave up 4 bases, with 18 bases separating them. In germline, CDR1 is MNHNS, CDR2 SASEGT. The DNA for the CDR3 is TGTGCCAGCAGCACCTCCTGGGAGGGGAGCTATGGCTACACCTTC. Translating it yields CASSTSWEGSYGYTF.

J is TRBJ1-1 and V is TRBV4-2; D is uncertain. The CDR3 sequence is 14 residues long. Between the trimmed V and J ends, which lost 5 bases and 0 bases, there was a span of 10 bases. Germline V gene lookup returns CDR1 LGHNA and CDR2 YNFKEQ. DNA of the CDR3: TGTGCCAGCAGCGAGGAATTTCTGAACACTGAAGCTTTCTTT. Translating it yields CASSEEFLNTEAFF.

Concerning this clone itself: A much larger clonotype is one base distant, so this may be a read error. Other DNA sequences in this sample translate to the same CDR3. This chain connects TRBV4-1 to TRBJ1-1, with D possibly being TRBD1 (5 bases). Trimming left V 0 bases short and J 3 bases short, with 11 bases between. Germline-derived CDR1 and CDR2 are MGHRA and YSYEKL. The CDR3 totals 15 residues. The CDR3 bases are TGCGCCAGCAGCCAAGATCGGCAGGGTGACACTGAAGCTTTCTTT. It yields the protein CASSQDRQGDTEAFF.

This clone appeared once. This chain joins TRBV5-1 and TRBJ2-7, with 12 bases lining up with TRBD2. This CDR3 has 15 residues. V lost 3 bases, J lost 7 bases, and 8 bases stayed unmatched. CDR1 is SGHRS, CDR2 YFSETQ, per germline. CDR3 protein: CASSSSPGLAGEQYF. CDR3 coding DNA: TGCGCCAGCAGCTCTTCGCCGGGACTAGCGGGTGAGCAGTACTTC.

This chain uses TRBV6-1 with TRBJ2-6, with TRBD1 matching over 8 bases. This CDR3 is 17 amino acids long. Trimming removed 4 bases from V and 0 bases from J; junction bases left unmatched: 5. The germline CDR1 and CDR2 sequences are MNHNS and SASEGT. CDR3 protein: CASSGTGSNSGANVLTF. In nucleotides, the CDR3 is TGTGCCAGCAGTGGGACAGGGAGTAACTCTGGGGCCAACGTCCTGACTTTC.

The CDR3 DNA reads TGTGCCAGCAGCTTGAGCGGGGGTGGAAACACCATATATTTT. It is translated as CASSLSGGGNTIYF. The chain employs TRBV5-4 and TRBJ1-3; D is perhaps TRBD1 (5 bases). V shed 1 base and J shed 3 bases, with 8 bases lying between them. Germline CDR1 SGHNT, CDR2 YYREEE (reference sequence). There are 14 residues in the CDR3.

The chain is built from TRBV5-1 and TRBJ1-2, with D possibly TRBD1 on 5 matching bases. The V gene's germline CDR1 is SGHRS and CDR2 YFSETQ. Trimming left V 0 bases short and J 4 bases short, with 13 bases between. CDR3 length: 15 residues. The CDR3 sequence is CASSLEGSKAYGYTF. For the CDR3, the DNA is TGCGCCAGCAGCTTGGAGGGGTCGAAGGCCTATGGCTACACCTTC.

V is TRBV5-1 and J is TRBJ1-1; 9 nucleotides align to TRBD1. Germline CDR1 and CDR2: SGHRS and YFSETQ. The CDR3 runs to 14 residues. The junction had 3 bases not matched to a gene; V was cut back by 3 bases and J by 3 bases. CDR3 sequence: CASSSGQGYTEAFF. CDR3 bases: TGCGCCAGCAGCTCGGGACAGGGCTACACTGAAGCTTTCTTT.

This clone appeared once. Additional DNA sequences in this sample encode the identical CDR3. This chain uses TRBV5-1 with TRBJ1-5, with TRBD1 matching over 7 bases. The CDR3 loop spans 14 amino acids. The V segment lost 4 bases and the J segment 2 bases; nucleotides outside the gene matches: 3. Germline lookup yields CDR1 SGHRS and CDR2 YFSETQ. The CDR3 DNA is TGCGCCAGCAGCCCCGGACAGGGCAATCAGCCCCAGCATTTT. This sequence encodes CASSPGQGNQPQHF.

This clone showed up just a few times. The chain employs TRBV2 and TRBJ1-2; D is ambiguous. This CDR3 spans 12 amino acids. Germline V gives CDR1 SNHLY, CDR2 FYNNEI. Deletions cut 6 bases from V and 4 bases from J, with 9 bases between. The CDR3 nucleotides read TGTGCCAGCAGCCCACAGACCTATGGCTACACCTTC. Encoded protein: CASSPQTYGYTF.

This clone was picked up one time. The chain is built from TRBV6-1 and TRBJ1-6; possibly TRBD1 for D (6 bases). This CDR3 contains 15 residues. CDR1 is MNHNS, CDR2 SASEGT, per germline. V shed 6 bases and J shed 14 bases, with 23 bases lying between them. CDR3 amino acids: CASSPGRQPQGTLHF. The DNA of the CDR3 is TGTGCCAGCAGCCCCGGTCGGCAGCCCCAGGGGACCCTCCACTTT.

This clone was seen just once. V usage is TRBV29-1 and J usage is TRBJ2-3; possibly TRBD1 for D (5 bases). The CDR3 length is 15 residues. CDR1 SQVTM and CDR2 ANQGSEA come from the germline V gene. V lost 5 bases and J 9 bases, leaving 24 bases between the germline ends. Here the CDR3 reads CSVPTVGPNPGTQYF. CDR3 in DNA: TGCAGCGTTCCTACAGTGGGGCCGAACCCTGGCACGCAGTATTTT.

The chain uses TRBV10-3 and TRBJ1-3, with 10 nucleotides matching TRBD1. Germline V lookup: CDR1 ENHRY, CDR2 SYGVKD. The CDR3 consists of 15 residues. J gave up 0 bases and V 4 bases, and 0 bases lay outside the gene matches. The CDR3 DNA reads TGTGCCATCAGTGGGACAGGGGGCTCTGGAAACACCATATATTTT. It codes for CAISGTGGSGNTIYF.

The V gene is TRBV9, the J gene TRBJ2-7; 8 nucleotides agree with TRBD2. The CDR3 consists of 15 residues. Germline V gives CDR1 SGDLS, CDR2 YYNGEE. The ends lost 0 bases at V and 1 base at J; junction bases unmatched: 3. The CDR3 DNA is TGTGCCAGCAGCGTAGATAGCGGGGCTTCCTACGAGCAGTACTTC. Protein sequence: CASSVDSGASYEQYF.

The genes are TRBV10-3 and TRBJ2-7; 13 bases map to TRBD2. The CDR3 loop spans 18 amino acids. CDR1 is ENHRY, CDR2 SYGVKD, per germline. V shed 6 bases, J shed 3 bases, and the junction held 14 bases outside the gene matches. The CDR3 loop reads CAIRHGTSGITGSYEQYF. The DNA of the CDR3 is TGTGCCATCAGACACGGGACTAGCGGGATTACGGGAAGCTACGAGCAGTACTTC.

The chain recombines TRBV6-1 with TRBJ1-4; D gene ambiguous. This CDR3 has 15 amino acids. Trimming cost V 8 bases and J 4 bases, with 17 bases left between them. CDR1 is MNHNS, CDR2 SASEGT, per germline. In nucleotides, the CDR3 is TGTGCCAGCTCATTTACGGGGAATTTTAATGAAAAACTGTTTTTT. This codes for CASSFTGNFNEKLFF.

The chain has TRBV19 and TRBJ1-1; 11 bases are shared with TRBD1. From germline, CDR1 is LNHDA and CDR2 SQIVND (reference sequence). With 6 bases clipped from V and 1 base from J, the junction kept 13 bases outside the gene matches. The CDR3 has 18 residues. CDR3 residues: CASRTMDRGLEANTEAFF. The CDR3 DNA is TGTGCCAGTAGGACGATGGACAGGGGGCTGGAGGCGAACACTGAAGCTTTCTTT.

V usage is TRBV29-1 and J usage is TRBJ1-1; a weak D match, TRBD1 (6 bases). Germline-derived CDR1 and CDR2 are SQVTM and ANQGSEA. The V and J ends lost 6 bases and 1 base respectively, with 15 bases between them. There are 14 residues in the CDR3. CDR3 loop: CSVDQGHENTEAFF. Here the CDR3 DNA reads TGCAGCGTAGATCAGGGACATGAGAACACTGAAGCTTTCTTT.

The chain couples TRBV7-9 to TRBJ2-1, with 9 bases fitting TRBD2. The V segment lost 4 bases and the J segment 5 bases; nucleotides outside the gene matches: 15. Germline CDR1 and CDR2: SEHNR and FQNEAQ (reference sequence). This CDR3 is 18 amino acids long. The CDR3 DNA is TGTGCCAGCAGCTCATTCAGGGTAGCGGGAGCCCACCACAATGAGCAGTTCTTC. This sequence encodes CASSSFRVAGAHHNEQFF. Full variable domain (outside the CDR3, taken from reference TRBV7-9 and TRBJ2-1): DTGVSQNPRHKITKRGQNVTFRCDPISEHNRLYWYRQTLGQGPEFLTYFQNEAQLEKSRLLSDRFSAERPKGSFSTLEIQRTEQGDSAMYLCASSSFRVAGAHHNEQFFGPGTRLTVL.